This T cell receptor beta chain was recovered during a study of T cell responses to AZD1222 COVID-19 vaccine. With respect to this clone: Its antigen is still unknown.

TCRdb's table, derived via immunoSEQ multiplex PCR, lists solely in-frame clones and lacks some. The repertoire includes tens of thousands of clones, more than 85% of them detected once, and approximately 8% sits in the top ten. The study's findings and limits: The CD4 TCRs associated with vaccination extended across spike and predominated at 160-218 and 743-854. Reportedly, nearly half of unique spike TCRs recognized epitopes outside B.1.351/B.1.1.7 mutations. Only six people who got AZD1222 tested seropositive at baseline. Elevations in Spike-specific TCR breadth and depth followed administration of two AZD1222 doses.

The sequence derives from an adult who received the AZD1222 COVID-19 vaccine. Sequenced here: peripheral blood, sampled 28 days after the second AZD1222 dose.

CDR3 amino acids: CASTATEYEQYF. DNA of the CDR3: TGTGCCAGCACCGCAACGGAGTACGAGCAGTACTTC. V usage is TRBV28 and J usage is TRBJ2-7; no clear D. This CDR3 contains 12 residues. Trimming took off 7 bases at V and 4 bases at J, with 11 bases between the two ends. Germline V lookup: CDR1 MDHEN, CDR2 SYDVKM.